These T cell receptor beta chains were read from a single sample in a study of human thymus T cells. The assay was immunoSEQ multiplex PCR, and TCRdb's table has in-frame clones only and misses some. The repertoire holds 57,000 or so clones, with roughly 94% as singletons. Source material: blood. The receptors come from a boy under two years old with a congenital heart defect but otherwise immunologically healthy. CDR3s include the opening cysteine and the closing phenylalanine or tryptophan. Each record gives: D gene, V gene, J gene, clone size, CDR3 protein, CDR3 DNA. A D gene is named only where the DNA matches it firmly. Rows give clone size only sometimes, using once, few, many, or a class for an expanded clone.

TRBD2	TRBV28	TRBJ2-7	once	CASSFRGRVSYEQYF	TGTGCCAGCAGTTTTCGCGGGAGGGTCTCCTACGAGCAGTACTTC
TRBD2	TRBV11-1	TRBJ2-7	.	CASSLSGTSYEQYF	TGTGCCAGCAGCCTCAGCGGGACCTCCTACGAGCAGTACTTC
.	TRBV11-3	TRBJ2-3	.	CASSLDGGGTDTQYF	TGTGCCAGCAGCTTAGATGGGGGTGGCACAGATACGCAGTATTTT
TRBD1	TRBV6-5	TRBJ1-1	once	CASSTRRQGNTEAFF	TGTGCCAGCAGTACCAGAAGACAGGGGAACACTGAAGCTTTCTTT
.	TRBV10-3	TRBJ2-1	.	CAIRGREISEQFF	TGTGCCATCAGGGGCAGGGAAATCTCCGAGCAGTTCTTC
TRBD2	TRBV5-1	TRBJ2-1	.	CASSSRTSYNEQFF	TGCGCCAGCAGCTCCCGGACTAGCTACAATGAGCAGTTCTTC
TRBD2	TRBV2	TRBJ2-7	.	CATRTSGSINEQYF	TGTGCCACCCGGACTAGCGGGAGTATCAACGAGCAGTACTTC
TRBD2	TRBV13	TRBJ2-1	once	CASSDRLAGGSSYNEQFF	TGTGCCAGCAGCGATAGACTAGCGGGGGGGAGCTCCTACAATGAGCAGTTCTTC
TRBD2	TRBV2	TRBJ2-1	.	CASSRAGGPLHLYNEQFF	TGTGCCAGCAGTCGAGCGGGAGGGCCTCTGCACCTCTACAATGAGCAGTTCTTC
TRBD2	TRBV29-1	TRBJ2-5	.	CSVGRASGRGGETQYF	TGCAGCGTTGGTCGGGCTAGCGGGAGAGGAGGAGAGACCCAGTACTTC
TRBD1	TRBV5-1	TRBJ2-4	once	CASSFSDRGTKNIQYF	TGCGCCAGCAGCTTCTCGGACAGGGGGACCAAAAACATTCAGTACTTC
.	TRBV19	TRBJ2-7	.	CASSIAADYEQYF	TGTGCCAGTAGTATAGCAGCAGACTACGAGCAGTACTTC
.	TRBV18	TRBJ1-5	.	CASSPNLGLGNQPQHF	TGTGCCAGCTCACCTAATTTGGGATTAGGCAATCAGCCCCAGCATTTT
.	TRBV11-3	TRBJ2-3	.	CASSLDGTSTDTQYF	TGTGCCAGCAGCTTAGACGGGACGAGCACAGATACGCAGTATTTT
TRBD1	TRBV6-5	TRBJ1-5	once	CASRGTGGGNQPQHF	TGTGCCAGCAGGGGGACAGGGGGAGGCAATCAGCCCCAGCATTTT
.	TRBV7-2	TRBJ1-2	.	CASSLGHRNYGYTF	TGTGCCAGCAGCCTTGGACATCGTAACTATGGCTACACCTTC
.	TRBV10-1	TRBJ1-5	.	CASSDNQPQHF	TGCGCCAGCAGTGATAACCAGCCCCAGCATTTT
TRBD1	TRBV11-2	TRBJ2-7	.	CASSPPGQRAYEQYF	TGTGCCAGCAGCCCACCGGGACAGAGGGCCTACGAGCAGTACTTC
.	TRBV6-1	TRBJ2-4	.	CASSEALLTLAKNIQYF	TGTGCCAGCAGTGAAGCGCTTCTGACTCTAGCCAAAAACATTCAGTACTTC
.	TRBV4-1	TRBJ1-2	.	CASSMGAGVRTF	TGCGCCAGCAGTATGGGAGCGGGGGTCAGGACCTTC
.	TRBV5-6	TRBJ1-2	.	CASSLLVRGAKGYTF	TGTGCCAGCAGCCTCCTTGTGCGGGGAGCAAAGGGCTACACCTTC
TRBD2	TRBV29-1	TRBJ2-7	once	CSVYLAGGYEQYF	TGCAGCGTCTATCTAGCGGGGGGATACGAGCAGTACTTC
.	TRBV2	TRBJ2-3	.	CASSDSLPALGDTQYF	TGTGCCAGCAGTGACTCTCTACCCGCCTTGGGAGATACGCAGTATTTT
.	TRBV18	TRBJ1-2	.	CASSPGAQNGYTF	TGTGCCAGCTCTCCGGGGGCCCAAAATGGCTACACCTTC
.	TRBV11-3	TRBJ2-1	.	CASSLDNRDANEQFF	TGTGCCAGCAGCTTAGATAACCGGGACGCCAATGAGCAGTTCTTC
.	TRBV7-2	TRBJ2-5	.	CASSSSGLQETQYF	TGTGCCAGCAGCTCCTCGGGACTGCAAGAGACCCAGTACTTC
.	TRBV19	TRBJ2-2	.	CASSIAANTGELFF	TGTGCCAGTAGTATAGCGGCGAACACCGGGGAGCTGTTTTTT
TRBD1	TRBV11-1	TRBJ2-7	.	CASSPARDRGRPGGEQYF	TGTGCCAGCAGCCCAGCCCGGGACAGGGGCCGGCCGGGGGGCGAGCAGTACTTC
TRBD1	TRBV2	TRBJ1-2	.	CASSVIGQGNYGYTF	TGTGCCAGCAGTGTGATCGGACAGGGAAACTATGGCTACACCTTC
.	TRBV19	TRBJ2-7	.	CASSARWGRAGEQYF	TGTGCCAGTAGTGCCAGGTGGGGAAGGGCAGGGGAGCAGTACTTC
TRBD1	TRBV23-1	TRBJ2-7	.	CASSHPGVPGQGVPLSYEQYF	TGCGCCAGCAGTCACCCTGGAGTCCCGGGACAGGGTGTGCCCCTATCCTACGAGCAGTACTTC
TRBD1	TRBV5-4	TRBJ2-7	.	CASSSGQGSYEQYF	TGTGCCAGCAGCTCGGGACAGGGGAGCTACGAGCAGTACTTC
TRBD1	TRBV18	TRBJ1-3	.	CASSHGQGGSGNTIYF	TGTGCCAGCTCACATGGACAGGGGGGCTCTGGAAACACCATATATTTT
TRBD1	TRBV6-4	TRBJ1-5	.	CAIARDRYPYSNQPQHF	TGTGCCATTGCCCGGGACAGGTACCCATATAGCAATCAGCCCCAGCATTTT
TRBD1	TRBV9	TRBJ2-6	once	CASSVGQGANSGANVLTF	TGTGCCAGCAGCGTAGGACAGGGGGCTAACTCTGGGGCCAACGTCCTGACTTTC
TRBD1	TRBV5-1	TRBJ2-7	.	CASSLGPGTGSYEQYF	TGCGCCAGCAGCTTGGGCCCCGGGACAGGGTCCTACGAGCAGTACTTC
TRBD1	TRBV18	TRBJ1-5	.	CASSPTGMNSNQPQHF	TGTGCCAGCTCACCGACAGGGATGAATAGCAATCAGCCCCAGCATTTT
.	TRBV2	TRBJ2-5	.	CASRQGQETQYF	TGTGCCAGCAGGCAGGGCCAAGAGACCCAGTACTTC
TRBD2	TRBV6-1	TRBJ2-7	.	CASSEPGLAGHEQYF	TGTGCCAGCAGTGAACCGGGACTAGCGGGACACGAGCAGTACTTC
.	TRBV9	TRBJ1-1	.	CASSVDGIDTEAFF	TGTGCCAGCAGCGTAGACGGGATAGACACTGAAGCTTTCTTT
.	TRBV30	TRBJ1-5	.	CAWSWAGFNQPQHF	TGTGCCTGGAGTTGGGCGGGTTTCAATCAGCCCCAGCATTTT
.	TRBV6-1	TRBJ2-5	.	CASSEGTAVETQYF	TGTGCCAGCAGTGAAGGGACAGCCGTGGAGACCCAGTACTTC
TRBD1	TRBV7-8	TRBJ2-3	.	CASSLYDRATDTQYF	TGTGCCAGCAGCCTCTACGACAGGGCCACAGATACGCAGTATTTT
TRBD1	TRBV10-2	TRBJ1-2	.	CASRSQAGGAAYGYTF	TGCGCCAGCAGATCTCAAGCAGGGGGCGCAGCCTATGGCTACACCTTC
TRBD1	TRBV12-5	TRBJ1-1	.	CASGLLPGQGGTEAFF	TGTGCTAGTGGTTTGCTCCCGGGACAGGGGGGCACTGAAGCTTTCTTT
.	TRBV30	TRBJ1-2	.	CAWGRLGGYGYTF	TGTGCCTGGGGGAGGTTGGGGGGCTATGGCTACACCTTC
.	TRBV11-2	TRBJ2-7	.	CASSLVGTYEQYF	TGTGCCAGCAGCTTAGTGGGCACCTACGAGCAGTACTTC
.	TRBV9	TRBJ2-3	.	CASSVASDTQYF	TGTGCCAGCAGCGTAGCTTCAGATACGCAGTATTTT
.	TRBV5-1	TRBJ2-2	.	CACKVEVFAGELFF	TGCGCCTGTAAAGTTGAGGTGTTTGCCGGGGAGCTGTTTTTT
.	TRBV7-2	TRBJ2-7	.	CASSPLAAQGAEQYF	TGTGCCAGCAGCCCCCTAGCGGCTCAGGGGGCCGAGCAGTACTTC
.	TRBV7-9	TRBJ2-7	.	CASSLAGGPLSYEQYF	TGTGCCAGCAGCTTAGCGGGGGGCCCCCTCTCCTACGAGCAGTACTTC
.	TRBV7-9	TRBJ2-1	.	CASSLAHWSSYNEQFF	TGTGCCAGCAGCTTAGCACACTGGAGCTCCTACAATGAGCAGTTCTTC
.	TRBV7-9	TRBJ2-1	.	CASSLGYPALDYNEQFF	TGTGCCAGCAGCTTAGGTTACCCAGCCCTTGACTACAATGAGCAGTTCTTC
.	TRBV11-2	TRBJ1-1	.	CASSLRFTEAFF	TGTGCCAGCAGCTTGAGGTTCACTGAAGCTTTCTTT
TRBD2	TRBV2	TRBJ2-1	.	CASLFSAGGNEQFF	TGTGCCAGCCTATTTTCAGCGGGGGGGAATGAGCAGTTCTTC
TRBD1	TRBV11-2	TRBJ2-7	.	CASSWDRVYEQYF	TGTGCCAGCAGCTGGGACAGAGTTTACGAGCAGTACTTC
TRBD1	TRBV27	TRBJ2-7	.	CASKRQGMDYEQYF	TGTGCCAGCAAAAGACAGGGGATGGACTACGAGCAGTACTTC
.	TRBV2	TRBJ1-2	.	CASSYREVGGYTF	TGTGCCAGCAGCTACAGGGAAGTCGGAGGCTACACCTTC